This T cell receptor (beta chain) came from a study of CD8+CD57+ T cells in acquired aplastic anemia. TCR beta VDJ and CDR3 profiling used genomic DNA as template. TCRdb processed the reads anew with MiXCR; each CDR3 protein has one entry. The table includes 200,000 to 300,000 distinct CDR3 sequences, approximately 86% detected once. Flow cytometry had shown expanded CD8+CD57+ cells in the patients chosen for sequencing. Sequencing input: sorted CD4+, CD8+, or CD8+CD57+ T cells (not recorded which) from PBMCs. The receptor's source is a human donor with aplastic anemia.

CDR3 sequence reads: CASSFHPDGTATSAFF. The CDR3 region has the DNA TGTGCCAGCAGCTTTCATCCAGACGGGACAGCGACTTCCGCTTTCTTT. V gene TRBV7-8 combines with J gene TRBJ1-1; TRBD1 agrees at 7 bases. There are 16 residues in the CDR3. In germline, CDR1 is SGHVS, CDR2 FQNEAQ. The J segment lost 11 bases and the V segment lost 3 bases, leaving 18 bases of the junction unmatched.